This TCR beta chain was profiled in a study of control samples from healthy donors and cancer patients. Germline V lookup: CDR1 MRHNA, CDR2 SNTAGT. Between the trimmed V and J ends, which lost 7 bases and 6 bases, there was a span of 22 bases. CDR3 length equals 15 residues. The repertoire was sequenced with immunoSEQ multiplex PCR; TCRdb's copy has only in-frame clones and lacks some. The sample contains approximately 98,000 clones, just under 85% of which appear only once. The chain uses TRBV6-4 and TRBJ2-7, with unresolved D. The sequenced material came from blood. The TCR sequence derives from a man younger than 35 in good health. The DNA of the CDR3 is TGTGCCAGCAAAGGGTGCCCATGGGGTATTGGCGAGCAGTACGTC. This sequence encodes CASKGCPWGIGEQYV.